The next 31 T cell receptor beta chains were all read from a single sample in a study of blood T cells in healthy people across ages. The use of a sample-barcoded 5' primer and a J-beta primer mix characterized a second PCR of roughly 6 to 11 cycles. TCRdb re-called the 5' RACE reads through MiXCR, storing one row per CDR3 protein. The sample lists nearly 1 million distinct CDR3 sequences, about 51% occurring once. The sample comprised blood. The receptors originated from a woman aged 60 to 75 in good health.

This sequence joins TRBV12-3 or TRBV12-4 and TRBJ2-7; no definite D call. There are 12 residues in the CDR3. V lost 1 base and J 6 bases, leaving 7 bases between the germline ends. The CDR3 region is CASSLVYSEQYF. DNA of the CDR3: TGTGCCAGCAGTTTAGTTTATAGCGAGCAGTACTTC.

This clonotype has a handful of counts. The rearrangement uses TRBV3-1 and TRBJ2-3; 10 positions agree with TRBD2. The V gene end was trimmed by 2 bases and the J gene end by 6 bases; junction bases not matched to a gene: 11. Germline CDR1 and CDR2: LGHDT and YNNKEL (reference sequence). The CDR3 consists of 17 residues. The DNA for the CDR3 is TGTGCCAGCAGCCAACTAAGCGGGAGGGCCCCATTCGATACGCAGTATTTT. This gives the protein CASSQLSGRAPFDTQYF.

The chain couples TRBV20-1 to TRBJ1-5; tentatively, D is TRBD1 (6 bases). CDR3 length equals 15 residues. CDR1 and CDR2 from the germline V gene are DFQATT and SNEGSKA (reference sequence). V shed 0 bases and J shed 0 bases, with 9 bases lying between them. Here the CDR3 DNA reads TGCAGTGCTAGAGATTGGACAGATAGCAATCAGCCCCAGCATTTT. Translation: CSARDWTDSNQPQHF.

This chain connects TRBV27 to TRBJ1-2, with 8 bases fitting TRBD1. The CDR3 contains 13 residues. The ends lost 1 base at V and 8 bases at J; junction bases unmatched: 3. Germline V gene sequence: CDR1 MNHEY, CDR2 SMNVEV (reference sequence). CDR3 DNA sequence: TGTGCCAGCAGTTTATACAGGGGGGGCGGCTACACCTTC. This encodes CASSLYRGGGYTF.

V usage is TRBV4-1 and J usage is TRBJ2-1; D possibly matches TRBD1 or TRBD2 (6 bases each). The germline V gene encodes CDR1 MGHRA and CDR2 YSYEKL. The germline V and J ends were trimmed by 2 bases and 5 bases, with 10 bases remaining between them. This CDR3 has 14 amino acids. The CDR3 reads CASSQKRGDNEQFF. CDR3 in DNA: TGCGCCAGCAGCCAAAAGAGGGGGGACAATGAGCAGTTCTTC.

The V call is TRBV7-2, the J call TRBJ2-5; D remains ambiguous. V was pared by 2 bases and J by 9 bases, with 10 bases between. Germline-derived CDR1 and CDR2 are SGHTA and FQGNSA. The CDR3 has 12 residues. CDR3 nucleotides: TGTGCCAGCAGCTTACTTAGCCAGGCCCAGTACTTC. Protein: CASSLLSQAQYF.

The chain is built from TRBV29-1 and TRBJ2-7; 8 positions match TRBD1. The CDR3 is made up of 12 amino acids. The germline V gene encodes CDR1 SQVTM and CDR2 ANQGSEA. The V gene end was trimmed by 7 bases and the J gene end by 2 bases; junction bases not matched to a gene: 4. The chain's CDR3 is CSAGQATYEQYF. CDR3 in DNA: TGCAGCGCGGGACAGGCAACCTACGAGCAGTACTTC.

This chain uses TRBV20-1 with TRBJ2-5, with D perhaps matching TRBD1 (6 bases). From germline, CDR1 is DFQATT and CDR2 SNEGSKA (reference sequence). Between the trimmed V and J ends, which lost 6 bases and 1 base, there was a span of 21 bases. CDR3 length: 16 amino acids. This chain's CDR3 is CSALGATIPFQETQYF. In DNA form, the CDR3 reads TGCAGTGCCCTGGGGGCGACCATTCCGTTCCAAGAGACCCAGTACTTC.

The chain links TRBV3-1 to TRBJ1-1; TRBD1 might be the D (6 bases). This CDR3 contains 15 residues. Germline CDR1 LGHDT, CDR2 YNNKEL (reference sequence). The V end was cut by 0 bases, the J end by 8 bases, with 16 bases between. CDR3 residues: CASSQDNNRAWEAFF. The CDR3 DNA follows: TGTGCCAGCAGCCAAGATAATAACAGGGCCTGGGAAGCTTTCTTT.

This clonotype was recorded a few times. V usage is TRBV12-3 or TRBV12-4 and J usage is TRBJ2-3; D gene ambiguous. This CDR3 spans 13 amino acids. The germline V and J ends were trimmed by 2 bases and 14 bases, with 17 bases remaining between them. The DNA for the CDR3 is TGTGCCAGCAGTTTAAAGAACTCAGGCCCAGGGTATTTT. Protein sequence: CASSLKNSGPGYF.

The chain employs TRBV18 and TRBJ2-7; possibly TRBD1 for D (6 bases). Germline V gene sequence: CDR1 KGHSH, CDR2 LQKENI. Trimming took off 0 bases at V and 5 bases at J, with 11 bases between the two ends. The CDR3 is made up of 14 amino acids. The CDR3, as DNA: TGTGCCAGCTCACCACCGGACAGCATCGACGAGCAGTACTTC. The encoded protein is CASSPPDSIDEQYF.

The chain employs TRBV29-1 and TRBJ2-7; no reliable D call. Trimming stripped 4 bases from V and 3 bases from J, with 10 bases between. Germline V gene lookup returns CDR1 SQVTM and CDR2 ANQGSEA. This CDR3 contains 12 residues. The chain's CDR3 is CSVGAGRYEQYF. CDR3 sequence (DNA): TGCAGCGTTGGCGCCGGCCGCTACGAGCAGTACTTC.

In the case of this clonotype: This may be a read error, as it is one base from a much larger clone. The chain joins TRBV9 to TRBJ2-5; tentative D call: TRBD2 (6 bases). Trimming shortened V by 0 bases and J by 11 bases, and 26 bases separated the two germline ends. The germline gives CDR1 SGDLS, CDR2 YYNGEE. The CDR3 consists of 17 residues. This CDR3 is CASSVDLPGEFPYEQYF. The CDR3 DNA reads as TGTGCCAGCAGCGTAGATCTTCCGGGAGAGTTCCCCTATGAGCAGTACTTC.

This chain links TRBV7-2 with TRBJ2-1, with D unresolved. Germline CDR1 SGHTA, CDR2 FQGNSA. The CDR3 spans 11 residues. Trimming shortened V by 8 bases and J by 7 bases, and 9 bases separated the two germline ends. The CDR3: CASAQGNEQFF. The CDR3 DNA reads as TGTGCCAGCGCCCAAGGGAATGAGCAGTTCTTC.

This clonotype showed up just a few times. The chain uses TRBV7-9 and TRBJ2-3, with 7 nucleotides matching TRBD2. The CDR3 is made up of 14 amino acids. Germline V gene sequence: CDR1 SEHNR, CDR2 FQNEAQ (reference sequence). The ends lost 8 bases at V and 1 base at J; junction bases unmatched: 6. CDR3 loop: CASERAGGTDTQYF. The CDR3, as DNA: TGTGCCAGCGAGAGGGCGGGAGGCACAGATACGCAGTATTTT.

The chain joins TRBV16 to TRBJ2-7; D is unclear. In germline, CDR1 is KGHSY, CDR2 FQNENV. The CDR3 covers 12 residues. V lost 3 bases and J lost 4, with 7 bases in between. The CDR3 DNA is TGTGCCAGCAGCCAGAATCGGTACGAGCAGTACTTC. Encoded protein: CASSQNRYEQYF.

The table lists this clonotype with a few counts. The chain links TRBV7-2 to TRBJ2-7, with TRBD1 matching 9 bases. The germline V gene has CDR1 SGHTA and CDR2 FQGNSA. The CDR3 sequence is 18 residues long. V lost 5 bases to trimming and J lost 6 bases; unmatched junction nucleotides: 20. CDR3 in amino acids: CASSPGTGLLDVLREQYF. CDR3 in DNA: TGTGCCAGCAGCCCCGGGACAGGGCTATTAGATGTCCTACGCGAGCAGTACTTC. Using reference TRBV7-2 and TRBJ2-7 for the parts outside the CDR3, the full variable domain is GAGVSQSPSNKVTEKGKDVELRCDPISGHTALYWYRQSLGQGLEFLIYFQGNSAPDKSGLPSDRFSAERTGGSVSTLTIQRTQQEDSAVYLCASSPGTGLLDVLREQYFGPGTRLTVT.

This clonotype was recorded a few times. The V and J genes are TRBV20-1 and TRBJ2-4; 8 positions match TRBD1. The J call may be faulty, since TRBJ2-7 better matches the DNA end. CDR1 is DFQATT, CDR2 SNEGSKA, per germline (reference sequence). The CDR3 totals 17 residues. In DNA, the CDR3 is TGCAGTGCTAGAGATCCAAGCAGGGGGCCAACACTCTACGAGCAGTACTTC. This codes for CSARDPSRGPTLYEQYF.

This chain uses TRBV11-1 with TRBJ2-1, with 9 nucleotides matching TRBD2. The germline CDR1 and CDR2 sequences are SGHAT and FQDESV (reference sequence). The CDR3 spans 15 residues. Trimming removed 3 bases from V and 5 bases from J; junction bases left unmatched: 5. In DNA form, the CDR3 reads TGTGCCAGCAGCTTCGGGACTAGCTCAAACAATGAGCAGTTCTTC. It codes for CASSFGTSSNNEQFF.

The CDR3 DNA is TGCAGTGCTAGAGGGCAGGTCAGTTCCCTGGACTATGGCTACACCTTC. Translated: CSARGQVSSLDYGYTF. The rearrangement joins TRBV20-1 to TRBJ1-2; D remains ambiguous. The CDR3 contains 16 residues. V lost 1 base, J lost 3 bases, and 18 bases lay in between. Germline assignment: CDR1 DFQATT and CDR2 SNEGSKA (reference sequence).

This chain links TRBV6-2 or TRBV6-3 with TRBJ2-1; D possibly uses TRBD1 or TRBD2 (5 bases each). Trimming cost V 5 bases and J 4 bases, with 18 bases left between them. The CDR3 contains 16 residues. Germline V lookup: CDR1 MNHEY, CDR2 SVGEGT. Written as DNA, the CDR3 is TGTGCCAGCAGTGACACCACCGGGACGGCTTACAATGAGCAGTTCTTC. Translated, it gives CASSDTTGTAYNEQFF.

This clonotype was recorded a few times. J is TRBJ2-2 and V is TRBV5-1, with D possibly TRBD2 on 7 matching bases. Per germline, CDR1 SGHRS and CDR2 YFSETQ. V was shortened by 3 bases and J by 4 bases, with 13 bases between the two germline ends. This CDR3 is built from 15 residues. The DNA for the CDR3 is TGCGCCAGCAGCTCCGAGGGGGGGCGCACCGGGGAGCTGTTTTTT. Protein product: CASSSEGGRTGELFF. Looking up the rest from reference TRBV5-1 and TRBJ2-2 gives the full variable domain: KAGVTQTPRYLIKTRGQQVTLSCSPISGHRSVSWYQQTPGQGLQFLFEYFSETQRNKGNFPGRFSGRQFSNSRSEMNVSTLELGDSALYLCASSSEGGRTGELFFGEGSRLTVL.

The V call is TRBV7-9, the J call TRBJ2-1; D is perhaps TRBD1 (5 bases). Germline V gene lookup returns CDR1 SEHNR and CDR2 FQNEAQ (reference sequence). There are 14 residues in the CDR3. The germline V and J ends were trimmed by 3 bases and 2 bases, with 8 bases remaining between them. The CDR3 DNA follows: TGTGCCAGCAGCTTCACGACAGCCTACAATGAGCAGTTCTTC. Its translation: CASSFTTAYNEQFF.

The chain joins TRBV5-1 to TRBJ2-1; 10 bases agree with TRBD1. The J call may be faulty, since TRBJ2-7 better matches the DNA end. The V gene's germline CDR1 is SGHRS and CDR2 YFSETQ. This CDR3 spans 15 amino acids. CDR3 DNA sequence: TGCGCCAGCAGCGTCGGGACAGGGGAGCACAATGAGCAGTACTTC. Its protein is CASSVGTGEHNEQYF.

The chain couples TRBV20-1 to TRBJ2-7; 8 bases are a match to TRBD2. Germline V gene lookup returns CDR1 DFQATT and CDR2 SNEGSKA (reference sequence). The length of the CDR3 is 15 residues. The junction had 7 bases not matched to a gene; V was cut back by 3 bases and J by 0 bases. CDR3 loop: CSASLPGGSSYEQYF. CDR3 coding DNA: TGCAGTGCTAGTCTCCCGGGGGGGTCCTCCTACGAGCAGTACTTC.

The rearrangement joins TRBV29-1 to TRBJ2-2; 9 nucleotides line up with TRBD1. This CDR3 has 15 residues. Germline CDR1 is SQVTM and CDR2 is ANQGSEA. The ends lost 4 bases at V and 7 bases at J; junction bases unmatched: 10. The CDR3 sequence is CSVVVTGGAIGELFF. DNA of the CDR3: TGCAGCGTTGTCGTAACAGGGGGCGCGATCGGGGAGCTGTTTTTT.

This clonotype was detected a few times. The rearrangement uses TRBV12-3 or TRBV12-4 and TRBJ2-7; no clear D. V shed 6 bases and J shed 5 bases, with 17 bases lying between them. The CDR3 contains 14 residues. DNA for the CDR3: TGTGCCAGCAGCCCAACACCGGAGTTCAACGAGCAGTACTTC. The encoded protein is CASSPTPEFNEQYF.

The CDR3 here is CSATGQGSEKLFF. The CDR3 nucleotides are TGCAGTGCTACGGGACAGGGAAGTGAAAAACTGTTTTTT. This chain uses TRBV20-1 with TRBJ1-4; the match to TRBD1 covers 9 bases. This CDR3 has 13 residues. Unmatched junction bases numbered 4, after V lost 4 bases and J lost 7 bases. CDR1 and CDR2 (germline): DFQATT, SNEGSKA (reference sequence).

The rearrangement uses TRBV29-1 and TRBJ2-1; D is unclear. The CDR3 loop spans 10 amino acids. The V gene's germline CDR1 is SQVTM and CDR2 ANQGSEA. Trimming pared 4 bases from V and 10 bases from J, leaving 8 bases between. The CDR3 DNA reads as TGCAGCGTTGGTATAGCCGAGCAGTTCTTC. Its protein is CSVGIAEQFF.

This clonotype was counted a few times. The chain employs TRBV20-1 and TRBJ1-2; D remains ambiguous. CDR3 length equals 14 residues. Trimming removed 3 bases at V and 4 bases at J, with 15 bases between. Germline CDR1 and CDR2: DFQATT and SNEGSKA (reference sequence). The CDR3 DNA follows: TGCAGTGCTAGCTCCCCGGGAGACACCTATGGCTACACCTTC. This sequence encodes CSASSPGDTYGYTF.

This clonotype was counted only a few times. The chain recombines TRBV29-1 with TRBJ1-2; the D is unclear. CDR1 is SQVTM and CDR2 is ANQGSEA in the germline V gene. The CDR3 has 11 amino acids. V dropped 4 bases and J dropped 5 bases, with 8 bases sitting between them. CDR3 amino acids: CSVGDIYGYTF. The CDR3, as DNA: TGCAGCGTTGGTGACATTTATGGCTACACCTTC.